The T cell receptor (beta chain) described here comes from a study of T cell changes during pregnancy in multiple sclerosis. TCRdb keeps only in-frame clones here, not all; method: immunoSEQ multiplex PCR. The sample lists 84,000 or so clones, 90% to 95% occurring once. Germline CDR1 is SGHTA and CDR2 is FQGNSA. The CDR3 is 18 residues long. Germline trimming cut 5 bases from V and 2 bases from J; bases unmatched to any gene: 13. The material was peripheral blood, obtained in the third trimester of pregnancy. The chain links TRBV7-2 to TRBJ2-5; 11 bases are a match to TRBD2. The receptor's source is a female donor with multiple sclerosis, enrolled in a pregnancy study. CDR3 loop: CASSRYLRASGRQETQYF. In nucleotides, the CDR3 is TGTGCCAGCAGCCGATACCTCCGGGCTAGCGGGAGGCAAGAGACCCAGTACTTC.